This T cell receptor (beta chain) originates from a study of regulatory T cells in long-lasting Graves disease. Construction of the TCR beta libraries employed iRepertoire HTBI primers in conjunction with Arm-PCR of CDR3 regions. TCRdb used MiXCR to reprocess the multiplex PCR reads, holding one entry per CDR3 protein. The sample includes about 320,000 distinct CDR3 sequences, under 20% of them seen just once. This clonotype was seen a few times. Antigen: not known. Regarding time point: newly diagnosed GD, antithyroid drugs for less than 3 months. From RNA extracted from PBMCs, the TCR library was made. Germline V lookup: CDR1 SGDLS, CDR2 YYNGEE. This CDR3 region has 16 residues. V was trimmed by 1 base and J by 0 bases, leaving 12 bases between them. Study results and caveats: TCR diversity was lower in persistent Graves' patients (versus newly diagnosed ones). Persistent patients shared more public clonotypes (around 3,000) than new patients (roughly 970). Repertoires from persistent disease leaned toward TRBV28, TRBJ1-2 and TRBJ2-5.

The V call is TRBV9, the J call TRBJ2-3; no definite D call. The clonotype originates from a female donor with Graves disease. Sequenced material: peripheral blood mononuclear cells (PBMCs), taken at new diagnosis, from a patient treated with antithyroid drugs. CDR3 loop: CASSVSYGSSTDTQYF. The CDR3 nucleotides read TGTGCCAGCAGCGTATCGTATGGCAGCAGCACAGATACGCAGTATTTT.